These T cell receptor beta chains were read from a single sample in a study of cytomegalovirus exposure and HLA in healthy donors. TCRdb keeps only in-frame clones here, not all; method: immunoSEQ multiplex PCR. The sample includes about 170,000 clones, 80% to 90% of them seen just once. The sample consisted of PBMCs. All receptors come from a woman under 30 in good health and CMV-seronegative. Each CDR3 is given with its conserved first and last residue. The order of the fields is V gene, D gene, J gene, clone size, CDR3 protein, CDR3 DNA. A D gene is named only where the DNA matches it firmly. A row's size may be missing; if present it is once, few, many or a size class.

V gene: TRBV4-1; D gene: NA; J gene: TRBJ1-2; clone size: few; CDR3 protein: CASSQGLGAANYGYTF; CDR3 DNA: TGCGCCAGCAGCCAAGGTTTAGGAGCCGCTAACTATGGCTACACCTTC
V gene: TRBV9; D gene: NA; J gene: TRBJ2-2; clone size: NA; CDR3 protein: CASSVFLTGELFF; CDR3 DNA: TGTGCCAGCAGCGTCTTCCTGACCGGGGAGCTGTTTTTT
V gene: TRBV25-1; D gene: NA; J gene: TRBJ1-3; clone size: NA; CDR3 protein: CASSEPGSQGNTIYF; CDR3 DNA: TGTGCCAGCAGTGAACCCGGCTCACAGGGAAACACCATATATTTT
V gene: TRBV10-1; D gene: NA; J gene: TRBJ2-1; clone size: NA; CDR3 protein: CASSESNPGSNEQFF; CDR3 DNA: TGCGCCAGCAGTGAGTCTAATCCGGGAAGCAATGAGCAGTTCTTC
V gene: TRBV5-5; D gene: TRBD1; J gene: TRBJ1-1; clone size: NA; CDR3 protein: CASRGGQVGPMNTEAFF; CDR3 DNA: TGTGCCAGCAGGGGCGGACAGGTTGGGCCGATGAACACTGAAGCTTTCTTT
V gene: TRBV9; D gene: TRBD1; J gene: TRBJ1-1; clone size: NA; CDR3 protein: CASSVGGQGYTEAFF; CDR3 DNA: TGTGCCAGCAGCGTAGGAGGACAGGGGTACACTGAAGCTTTCTTT
V gene: TRBV6-1; D gene: TRBD2; J gene: TRBJ2-2; clone size: few; CDR3 protein: CASSDLAGGPGELFF; CDR3 DNA: TGTGCCAGCAGTGATTTAGCGGGGGGGCCCGGGGAGCTGTTTTTT
V gene: TRBV5-6; D gene: NA; J gene: TRBJ1-1; clone size: NA; CDR3 protein: CASSLAGFLAEAFF; CDR3 DNA: TGTGCCAGCAGCTTGGCAGGGTTTTTGGCTGAAGCTTTCTTT
V gene: TRBV4-1; D gene: NA; J gene: TRBJ2-1; clone size: NA; CDR3 protein: CASSPERNNEQFF; CDR3 DNA: TGCGCCAGCAGCCCTGAGAGAAACAATGAGCAGTTCTTC
V gene: TRBV27; D gene: NA; J gene: TRBJ1-1; clone size: NA; CDR3 protein: CASSLGRGQMGIKNTEAFF; CDR3 DNA: TGTGCCAGCAGTTTAGGAAGAGGGCAGATGGGAATCAAAAACACTGAAGCTTTCTTT
V gene: TRBV19; D gene: NA; J gene: TRBJ1-1; clone size: once; CDR3 protein: CASSIAGQTYLNTEAFF; CDR3 DNA: TGTGCCAGTAGTATAGCTGGACAAACTTACTTGAACACTGAAGCTTTCTTT
V gene: TRBV6-1; D gene: NA; J gene: TRBJ2-5; clone size: NA; CDR3 protein: CASNIGVRETQYF; CDR3 DNA: TGTGCCAGCAACATCGGGGTTCGAGAGACCCAGTACTTC
V gene: TRBV11-2; D gene: NA; J gene: TRBJ2-5; clone size: once; CDR3 protein: CASSFRRRETQYF; CDR3 DNA: TGTGCCAGCAGCTTCCGAAGGAGGGAGACCCAGTACTTC
V gene: TRBV6-1; D gene: NA; J gene: TRBJ2-3; clone size: NA; CDR3 protein: CASSDWVFWGQGQDTQYF; CDR3 DNA: TGTGCCAGCAGTGATTGGGTGTTCTGGGGACAAGGTCAAGATACGCAGTATTTT
V gene: TRBV4-3; D gene: NA; J gene: TRBJ2-7; clone size: NA; CDR3 protein: CASSQENRGNDEQYF; CDR3 DNA: TGCGCCAGCAGCCAAGAAAATAGGGGAAATGACGAGCAGTACTTC
V gene: TRBV4-3; D gene: TRBD2; J gene: TRBJ2-2; clone size: NA; CDR3 protein: CASRLAGGPGELFF; CDR3 DNA: TGCGCCAGCAGACTAGCGGGGGGACCCGGGGAGCTGTTTTTT
V gene: TRBV5-1; D gene: TRBD1; J gene: TRBJ2-7; clone size: NA; CDR3 protein: CASSFPDRAGYEQYF; CDR3 DNA: TGCGCCAGCAGCTTCCCGGACAGGGCAGGATACGAGCAGTACTTC
V gene: TRBV10-3; D gene: NA; J gene: TRBJ1-6; clone size: NA; CDR3 protein: CAISESSGLNSPLHF; CDR3 DNA: TGTGCCATCAGTGAATCGAGCGGCCTAAATTCACCCCTCCACTTT
V gene: TRBV19; D gene: NA; J gene: TRBJ2-7; clone size: NA; CDR3 protein: CASSPTSYEQYF; CDR3 DNA: TGTGCCAGTAGTCCGACTAGCTACGAGCAGTACTTC
V gene: TRBV2; D gene: TRBD1; J gene: TRBJ1-4; clone size: NA; CDR3 protein: CASVRRGRRGLTNEKLFF; CDR3 DNA: TGTGCCAGCGTTCGCAGGGGGCGACGGGGATTAACTAATGAAAAACTGTTTTTT
V gene: TRBV29-1; D gene: NA; J gene: TRBJ2-7; clone size: NA; CDR3 protein: CSVFPDTLAPYEQYF; CDR3 DNA: TGCAGCGTTTTCCCGGACACGCTGGCTCCCTACGAGCAGTACTTC
V gene: TRBV30; D gene: NA; J gene: TRBJ2-3; clone size: NA; CDR3 protein: CAWSHGQLDTDTQYF; CDR3 DNA: TGTGCCTGGAGCCATGGACAGCTAGACACAGATACGCAGTATTTT
V gene: TRBV29-1; D gene: TRBD1; J gene: TRBJ2-5; clone size: NA; CDR3 protein: CSVADRGLKTQYF; CDR3 DNA: TGCAGCGTTGCAGACAGGGGGCTGAAGACCCAGTACTTC
V gene: TRBV5-1; D gene: NA; J gene: TRBJ2-5; clone size: NA; CDR3 protein: CASSLRGETQYF; CDR3 DNA: TGCGCCAGCAGCTTGAGGGGCGAGACCCAGTACTTC
V gene: TRBV18; D gene: NA; J gene: TRBJ1-1; clone size: NA; CDR3 protein: CATRGGMNTEAFF; CDR3 DNA: TGTGCCACCCGGGGAGGGATGAACACTGAAGCTTTCTTT
V gene: TRBV10-1; D gene: NA; J gene: TRBJ2-7; clone size: NA; CDR3 protein: CASSEKGRLEQYF; CDR3 DNA: TGCGCCAGCAGTGAGAAGGGGCGCCTCGAGCAGTACTTC
V gene: TRBV2; D gene: NA; J gene: TRBJ1-3; clone size: NA; CDR3 protein: CAESRNGNTIYF; CDR3 DNA: TGTGCCGAGTCCAGGAACGGAAACACCATATATTTT
V gene: TRBV29-1; D gene: NA; J gene: TRBJ1-4; clone size: NA; CDR3 protein: CSVLGWGQVNEKLFF; CDR3 DNA: TGCAGCGTTCTTGGCTGGGGGCAGGTTAATGAAAAACTGTTTTTT
V gene: TRBV2; D gene: TRBD2; J gene: TRBJ2-3; clone size: NA; CDR3 protein: CASSSTSGAYTDTQYF; CDR3 DNA: TGTGCCAGCAGTTCGACTAGCGGGGCCTACACAGATACGCAGTATTTT